The present TCR beta chain was sequenced within a study of cytomegalovirus exposure and HLA in healthy donors. Study findings and constraints: Specificity for CMV antigens was confirmed in vitro for a few of the CMV-associated chains.

V gave up 5 bases and J gave up 1 base, with 15 bases separating them. The germline V gene has CDR1 SEHNR and CDR2 FQNEAQ (reference sequence). This CDR3 region has 16 residues. Here immunoSEQ multiplex PCR was the method, and the copy in TCRdb shows in-frame clones only, minus some. The table has some 150,000 clones, around 90% seen once. This clone was picked up one time. No antigen is known for it. The TCR originated in a man aged 18-30 years in good health and CMV-seropositive. This chain links TRBV7-9 with TRBJ1-3; D possibly corresponds to TRBD1 (5 bases). Input material: PBMCs. In DNA form, the CDR3 reads TGTGCCAGCAGCAGGCGGGGGGGACTGTCTGGAAACACCATATATTTT. Its protein is CASSRRGGLSGNTIYF.